The 3 T cell receptor beta chains given below trace back to one sample, sequenced in a study of T cells in Graves' hyperthyroidism and ophthalmopathy (dated by TCRdb to between 2018 and 2020). Library method: multiplex PCR. Instrument used: Illumina HiSeq 2000. Amplification of TCR beta CDR3 regions was carried out from RNA transcripts. The first round of RT-PCR for the TCR CDR3 was performed with the HTBI primer set and the Qiagen OneStep RT-PCR kit. The raw public data were reprocessed by TCRdb itself: fastp quality trimming at Q25, MiXCR clonotype calling, in-frame beta chains only. Rows with one shared CDR3 protein collapse into an entry with the most common genes and DNA. The sample includes roughly 380,000 distinct CDR3 sequences, with approximately 15% observed a single time. Jointly, the top ten make up roughly 9.6% of the sample. Sequenced: blood. Receptors were obtained from a woman aged 55-69 years with Graves' hyperthyroidism.

This clonotype was found many times. The chain links TRBV6-1 to TRBJ2-5; D might be TRBD2 (5 bases). Germline-derived CDR1 and CDR2 are MNHNS and SASEGT. V dropped 7 bases and J dropped 1 base, with 7 bases sitting between them. The CDR3 covers 12 residues. In DNA form, the CDR3 reads TGTGCCAGCACCGGGGTCCAAGAGACCCAGTACTTC. This codes for CASTGVQETQYF.

This clonotype was observed at least ten times. The chain carries TRBV27 and TRBJ2-1, with a possible D match to TRBD2 (6 bases). Deletions cut 8 bases from V and 8 bases from J, with 16 bases between. Germline-derived CDR1 and CDR2 are MNHEY and SMNVEV (reference sequence). This CDR3 is 13 amino acids long. The DNA for the CDR3 is TGTGCCAGCCGGGCCGGGGGTTTCGATGAGCAGTTCTTC. Translation gives CASRAGGFDEQFF.

This clonotype was recorded many times. The CDR3 is CASSYRGPNIQYF. For the CDR3, the DNA is TGTGCCAGCAGCTACCGGGGTCCAAACATTCAGTACTTC. This chain uses TRBV11-3 with TRBJ2-4, with D possibly TRBD2 on 5 matching bases. Germline values: CDR1 SGHNT, CDR2 YENEEA. The V and J ends lost 4 bases and 6 bases respectively, with 10 bases between them. This CDR3 has 13 amino acids.